A selection of T cell receptor beta chains follows, all from one sample in a study of T cells in Graves' hyperthyroidism and ophthalmopathy. TCRdb re-derived calls from the multiplex PCR reads in MiXCR, one entry per CDR3 protein. Of about 210,000 distinct CDR3 sequences detected, approximately 20% appear once; the ten largest clones hold roughly two fifths. The sample consisted of blood. These receptor sequences come from a man aged 40-49 years with Graves' hyperthyroidism. Each CDR3 is given with its conserved first and last residue. D genes are given only for firm matches. The size of a clone is reported for some rows only, either as once, few or many, or as a class for expanded clones.

V	D	J	size	CDR3	DNA
TRBV7-2	-	TRBJ1-1	many	CASSSWVGQITEAFF	TGTGCCAGCAGCTCGTGGGTTGGGCAGATCACTGAAGCTTTCTTT
TRBV18	TRBD1	TRBJ1-5	few	CASSPALWTGNEGQPQHF	TGTGCCAGCTCACCAGCGTTGTGGACAGGGAATGAAGGTCAGCCCCAGCATTTT
TRBV5-8	TRBD1	TRBJ1-2	many	CASSLEDRAYGYTF	TGTGCCAGCAGCTTGGAGGACAGGGCCTATGGCTACACCTTC
TRBV7-3	-	TRBJ1-5	-	CASSPGQDGQPQHF	TGTGCCAGCAGCCCCGGGCAGGACGGTCAGCCCCAGCATTTT
TRBV30	-	TRBJ2-2	-	CAWSIPPEELFF	TGTGCCTGGAGTATCCCGCCCGAGGAGCTGTTTTTT
TRBV5-1	TRBD1	TRBJ2-7	many	CASSFGTGLPEQYF	TGCGCCAGCAGCTTCGGGACAGGGCTTCCCGAGCAGTACTTC
TRBV7-2	TRBD2	TRBJ2-1	many	CASSARPPGTSGGNEQFF	TGTGCCAGCAGCGCGCGCCCCCCCGGGACTAGCGGGGGCAATGAGCAGTTCTTC
TRBV5-1	-	TRBJ1-3	-	CASSLGTAAGNTIYF	TGCGCCAGCAGCCTAGGGACCGCCGCTGGAAACACCATATATTTT
TRBV15	-	TRBJ1-3	many	CATSRAGSRNTIYF	TGTGCCACCAGCAGAGCTGGCAGTCGGAACACCATATATTTT
TRBV7-8	-	TRBJ2-7	few	CASSVTSYEQYF	TGTGCCAGCAGCGTTACCTCCTACGAGCAGTACTTC
TRBV20-1	-	TRBJ2-3	-	CSGAGGYTDTQYF	TGCAGTGGAGCCGGGGGCTACACAGATACGCAGTATTTT